A single T cell receptor (beta chain) is shown here with its context. The junction had 8 bases not matched to a gene; V was cut back by 4 bases and J by 6 bases. CDR3 length equals 16 residues. Germline V gene sequence: CDR1 ENHRY, CDR2 SYGVKD. This table comes from immunoSEQ multiplex PCR, and its TCRdb copy is limited to in-frame clones, with some not included. The table lists 210,000 or so clones, almost 90% of them singletons, with roughly 1.5% in the top ten. The sample comes from a study of blood T cell repertoires in COVID-19. Sequencing was done on a sample of peripheral blood. This clonotype was obtained from a man younger than 35 with active or convalescent COVID-19. The chain carries TRBV10-3 and TRBJ2-1; 11 bases match TRBD2. The CDR3 DNA reads TGTGCCATCAGTGGCTTAGCGGGAGGGATAGTCAATGAGCAGTTCTTC. Its protein product is CAISGLAGGIVNEQFF.